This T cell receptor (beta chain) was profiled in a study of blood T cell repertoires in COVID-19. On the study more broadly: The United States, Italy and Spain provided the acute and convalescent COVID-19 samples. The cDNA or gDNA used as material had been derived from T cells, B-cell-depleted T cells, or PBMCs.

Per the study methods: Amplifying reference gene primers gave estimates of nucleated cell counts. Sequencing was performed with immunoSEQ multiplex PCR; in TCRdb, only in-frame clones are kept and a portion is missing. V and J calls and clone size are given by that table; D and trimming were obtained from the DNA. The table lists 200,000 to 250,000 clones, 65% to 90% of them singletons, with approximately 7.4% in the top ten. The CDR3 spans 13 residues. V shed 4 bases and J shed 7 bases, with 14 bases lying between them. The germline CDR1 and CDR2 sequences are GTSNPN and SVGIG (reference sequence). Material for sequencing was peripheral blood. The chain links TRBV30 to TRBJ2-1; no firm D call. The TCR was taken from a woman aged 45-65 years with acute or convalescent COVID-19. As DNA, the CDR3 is TGTGCCTGGACCGCCGGTGAGTGGAATGAGCAGTTCTTC. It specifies CAWTAGEWNEQFF.